This TCR beta chain appears in the sequencing data of a study of identical twins. General study findings and limits: Twins showed weaker excess sharing in their beta out-of-frame sequences. Researchers caution that invariant MAIT and iNKT cells could partly confound zero-insertion analyses. With abundant cord blood beta clonotypes, insertions were fewer; memory repertoires showed no such pattern.

The sample holds a few counts of this clonotype. Antigen specificity is unknown. TCRdb called the 5' RACE reads again in MiXCR, with one record for every CDR3 protein. Among 700,000 or so distinct CDR3 sequences listed, 21% were seen once. CDR1 is DFQATT, CDR2 SNEGSKA, per germline (reference sequence). V gave up 5 bases and J gave up 3 bases, with 7 bases separating them. The CDR3 is 12 amino acids. These same data were also listed under a study on T cells expressing NK-cell markers. That report adds: The authors sequenced eight donors, of whom seven were HCMV-seropositive and one was seronegative.

Sequenced material: PBMCs. This TCR was recovered from a woman aged 18-29 years in good health. This chain joins TRBV20-1 and TRBJ1-4; TRBD1 is a possible D gene (6 bases). The CDR3 region is CSAGGANEKLFF. As DNA, the CDR3 is TGCAGTGCTGGGGGCGCTAATGAAAAACTGTTTTTT.